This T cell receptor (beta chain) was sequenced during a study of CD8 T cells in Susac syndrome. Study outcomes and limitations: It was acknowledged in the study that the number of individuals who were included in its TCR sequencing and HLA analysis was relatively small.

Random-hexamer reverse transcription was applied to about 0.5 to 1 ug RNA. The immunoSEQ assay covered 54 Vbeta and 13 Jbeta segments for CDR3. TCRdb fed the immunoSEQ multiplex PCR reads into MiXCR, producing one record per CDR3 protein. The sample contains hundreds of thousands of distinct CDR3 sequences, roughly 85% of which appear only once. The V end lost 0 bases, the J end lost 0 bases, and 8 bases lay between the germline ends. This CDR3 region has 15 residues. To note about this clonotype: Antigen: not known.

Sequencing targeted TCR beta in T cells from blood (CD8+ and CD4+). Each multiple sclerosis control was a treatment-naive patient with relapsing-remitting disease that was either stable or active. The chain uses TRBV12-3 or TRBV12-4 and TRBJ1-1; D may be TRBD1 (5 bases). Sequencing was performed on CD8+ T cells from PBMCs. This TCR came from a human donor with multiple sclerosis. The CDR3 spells CASSLAGRMNTEAFF. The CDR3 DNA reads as TGTGCCAGCAGTTTAGCGGGACGGATGAACACTGAAGCTTTCTTT.